A single sample gave rise to the 11 T cell receptor beta chains below, sequenced in a study of blood T cell repertoires in COVID-19. Profiled with immunoSEQ multiplex PCR; TCRdb holds only in-frame clones, not every one. This table holds 200,000 to 250,000 clones, about nine tenths found once. The sample consisted of PBMCs or T cells enriched from blood (not recorded which). Receptors were obtained from a woman aged 18-29 years who had recovered from COVID-19.

The gene calls are TRBV5-1 and TRBJ2-1, with TRBD1 matching over 7 bases. Germline-derived CDR1 and CDR2 are SGHRS and YFSETQ. The length of the CDR3 is 16 residues. Trimming removed 4 bases from V and 6 bases from J; junction bases left unmatched: 13. This chain's CDR3 is CASSVTGTETPNEQFF. In DNA, the CDR3 is TGCGCCAGCAGCGTCACCGGGACAGAGACCCCCAATGAGCAGTTCTTC.

The genes are TRBV5-4 and TRBJ2-1; 7 nucleotides match TRBD1. This CDR3 is 16 amino acids long. The germline V gene encodes CDR1 SGHNT and CDR2 YYREEE (reference sequence). Trimming removed 3 bases from V and 8 bases from J; junction bases left unmatched: 14. The CDR3 loop is CASSSGQYIRKDEQFF. CDR3 DNA: TGTGCCAGCAGCTCGGGACAGTACATTCGAAAGGATGAGCAGTTCTTC.

The chain recombines TRBV3-1 (or the pseudogene TRBV3-2) with TRBJ2-5, with no clear D. The CDR3 has 13 residues. V lost 0 bases, J lost 5 bases, and 7 bases lay in between. CDR1 is LGHDT, CDR2 YNNKEL, per germline (reference sequence). The CDR3 bases are TGTGCCAGCAGCCAAGAGGTCGGGGAGACCCAGTACTTC. This gives the protein CASSQEVGETQYF.

This sequence joins TRBV3-1 (or the pseudogene TRBV3-2) and TRBJ2-1; maybe TRBD1 (6 bases). Trimming shortened V by 1 base and J by 5 bases, and 12 bases separated the two germline ends. Germline lookup yields CDR1 LGHDT and CDR2 YNNKEL (reference sequence). The CDR3 contains 15 residues. In nucleotides, the CDR3 is TGTGCCAGCAGCCAAGGCCAGGGGTACCACAATGAGCAGTTCTTC. Its translation: CASSQGQGYHNEQFF.

The V call is TRBV28, the J call TRBJ1-3, with TRBD1 identical over 9 bases. The V gene end was trimmed by 2 bases and the J gene end by 6 bases; junction bases not matched to a gene: 2. The CDR3 is 14 residues long. Germline V gene sequence: CDR1 MDHEN, CDR2 SYDVKM. The CDR3 DNA reads as TGTGCCAGCAGTTTACGGGACAGGGAAAACACCATATATTTT. Translating gives CASSLRDRENTIYF.

The chain is built from TRBV7-2 and TRBJ1-1; D call uncertain. Trimming pared 2 bases from V and 1 base from J, leaving 8 bases between. The CDR3 sequence is 14 residues long. Germline-derived CDR1 and CDR2 are SGHTA and FQGNSA. The CDR3 nucleotides are TGTGCCAGCAGCTTATTTGTCAGGAACACTGAAGCTTTCTTT. Translation gives CASSLFVRNTEAFF. The whole variable domain, filled in from reference TRBV7-2 and TRBJ1-1, reads GAGVSQSPSNKVTEKGKDVELRCDPISGHTALYWYRQSLGQGLEFLIYFQGNSAPDKSGLPSDRFSAERTGGSVSTLTIQRTQQEDSAVYLCASSLFVRNTEAFFGQGTRLTVV.

The chain uses TRBV2 and TRBJ1-5, with unresolved D. Germline V gene data show CDR1 as SNHLY and CDR2 as FYNNEI. The CDR3 loop spans 15 amino acids. The germline V and J ends were trimmed by 3 bases and 0 bases, with 9 bases remaining between them. CDR3 sequence reads: CASSDRKYSNQPQHF. CDR3 nucleotide sequence: TGTGCCAGCAGTGACAGGAAATATAGCAATCAGCCCCAGCATTTT.

The V gene is TRBV28, the J gene TRBJ2-5; the match to TRBD2 covers 8 bases. V trimming: 8 bases; J trimming: 5 bases; junction bases outside the gene matches: 10. Germline V gives CDR1 MDHEN, CDR2 SYDVKM. This CDR3 is built from 14 residues. CDR3 protein: CASGMTSDAETQYF. The CDR3 coding sequence is TGTGCCAGCGGGATGACTAGCGATGCGGAGACCCAGTACTTC.

The chain uses TRBV5-4 and TRBJ2-7; tentative D call: TRBD2 (6 bases). The CDR3 has 16 residues. Germline-derived CDR1 and CDR2 are SGHNT and YYREEE (reference sequence). Trimming stripped 0 bases from V and 0 bases from J, with 13 bases between. The CDR3 bases are TGTGCCAGCAGCTTGGCCGGCGGGGTCGGCTCCTACGAGCAGTACTTC. It encodes CASSLAGGVGSYEQYF.

The chain employs TRBV9 and TRBJ1-2, with 7 bases that match TRBD1. Germline V gene sequence: CDR1 SGDLS, CDR2 YYNGEE. V lost 2 bases, J lost 8 bases, and 21 bases stayed unmatched. The CDR3 has 18 residues. The CDR3 loop is CASSVTPHTGTDDRGYTF. The CDR3 DNA sequence: TGTGCCAGCAGCGTTACCCCTCACACCGGGACAGACGATAGGGGCTACACCTTC.

This clone was counted once. The rearrangement uses TRBV2 and TRBJ2-3; TRBD1 aligns across 8 bases. V gave up 6 bases and J gave up 4 bases; unmatched junction bases: 3. The germline V gene has CDR1 SNHLY and CDR2 FYNNEI. This CDR3 spans 13 amino acids. CDR3 in amino acids: CASRTGDADTQYF. CDR3 coding DNA: TGTGCCAGCAGGACAGGGGATGCAGATACGCAGTATTTT.